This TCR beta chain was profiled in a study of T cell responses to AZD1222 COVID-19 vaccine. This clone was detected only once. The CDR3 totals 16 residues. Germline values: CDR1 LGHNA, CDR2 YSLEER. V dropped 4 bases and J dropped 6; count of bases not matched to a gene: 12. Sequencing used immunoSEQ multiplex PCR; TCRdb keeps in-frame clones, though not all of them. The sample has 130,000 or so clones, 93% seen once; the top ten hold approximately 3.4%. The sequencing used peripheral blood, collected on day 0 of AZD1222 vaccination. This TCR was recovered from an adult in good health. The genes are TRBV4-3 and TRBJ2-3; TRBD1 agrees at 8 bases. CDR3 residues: CASSRIRTGFLDTQYF. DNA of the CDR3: TGCGCCAGCAGCCGGATAAGGACAGGGTTTCTCGATACGCAGTATTTT.